This is a list of T cell receptor beta chains from one sample in a study of OX40 agonist ivuxolimab in advanced cancers. Libraries were prepared by immunoSEQ multiplex PCR; TCRdb keeps only in-frame clonotypes and omits some of them. Of about 81,000 clones listed, about 92% are singletons. The sample consisted of CD4+ or CD8+ T cells sorted from blood, taken in a trial of the OX40 agonist ivuxolimab. These TCRs come from an adult with an advanced solid tumor such as melanoma, head and neck, liver or kidney cancer. Both conserved end residues are part of each CDR3. The D gene is left open where the match is weak. Clone size appears in some rows only: once, few, many, or a class for an expanded clone.

>-|TRBV9|TRBJ2-5|TRBD1
CASSDPGQGFGETQYF
TGTGCCAGCAGCGACCCGGGACAGGGGTTCGGAGAGACCCAGTACTTC
>-|TRBV19|TRBJ2-2|-
CASSPRGTGELFF
TGTGCCAGTTCCCCCCGGGGGACCGGGGAGCTGTTTTTT
>-|TRBV7-9|TRBJ1-1|TRBD1
CASSPGTGTDTEAFF
TGTGCCAGCAGCCCCGGGACAGGGACGGACACTGAAGCTTTCTTT
>-|TRBV28|TRBJ2-7|-
CASSFPGYEQYF
TGTGCCAGCAGTTTTCCGGGCTACGAGCAGTACTTC
>-|TRBV14|TRBJ2-1|TRBD2
CASSHPSGSVVYNEQFF
TGTGCCAGCAGCCATCCCAGCGGGAGCGTTGTTTACAATGAGCAGTTCTTC
>-|TRBV6-6|TRBJ2-7|-
CASSSPRLGVHEQYF
TGTGCCAGCAGTTCCCCACGCCTAGGGGTCCACGAGCAGTACTTC
>-|TRBV19|TRBJ1-1|TRBD1
CASSIDFVAGGNTEAFF
TGTGCCAGTAGTATAGATTTCGTGGCAGGGGGGAACACTGAAGCTTTCTTT
>-|TRBV28|TRBJ2-7|-
CASSFRGRGAYEQYF
TGTGCCAGCAGTTTTAGGGGGAGGGGAGCCTACGAGCAGTACTTC
>once|TRBV29-1|TRBJ1-3|-
CSVEARGTPDSGNTIYF
TGCAGCGTTGAAGCACGGGGAACTCCCGACTCTGGAAACACCATATATTTT
>-|TRBV4-3|TRBJ2-1|TRBD2
CASSLRWGGLNNEQFF
TGCGCCAGCAGCCTAAGATGGGGGGGACTTAACAATGAGCAGTTCTTC
>-|TRBV9|TRBJ1-2|-
CASSVVEEDLARYYDGYTF
TGTGCCAGCAGCGTAGTAGAGGAGGATTTGGCCCGCTACTATGATGGCTACACCTTC
>-|TRBV4-1|TRBJ2-1|-
CASSPSSYNEQFF
TGCGCCAGCAGCCCAAGCTCCTACAATGAGCAGTTCTTC
>once|TRBV15|TRBJ2-7|-
CATSFTHYEQYF
TGTGCCACCAGCTTTACCCACTACGAGCAGTACTTC
>-|TRBV9|TRBJ1-2|TRBD1
CASSVASGQGGGYTF
TGTGCCAGCAGCGTAGCGTCGGGACAGGGCGGTGGCTACACCTTC
>-|TRBV27|TRBJ1-1|-
CASSFRGETEAFF
TGTGCCAGCAGTTTTCGGGGCGAAACTGAAGCTTTCTTT
>-|TRBV28|TRBJ1-5|-
CASSLETKGSRGFDQPQHF
TGTGCCAGCAGTTTAGAGACCAAAGGGTCTCGGGGGTTCGATCAGCCCCAGCATTTT
>-|TRBV10-3|TRBJ2-7|TRBD1
CAISEATGGRSLYEQYF
TGTGCCATCAGTGAGGCGACAGGGGGCCGGAGCCTCTACGAGCAGTACTTC
>-|TRBV2|TRBJ2-1|-
CASIGDFSYNEQFF
TGTGCCAGCATAGGGGACTTCTCCTACAATGAGCAGTTCTTC
>-|TRBV5-6|TRBJ2-7|-
CASSPSLTYEQYF
TGTGCCAGCAGCCCCAGTCTTACCTACGAGCAGTACTTC
>-|TRBV28|TRBJ2-7|-
CASSPLGDGYEQYF
TGTGCCAGCAGCCCGTTGGGGGACGGCTACGAGCAGTACTTC
>-|TRBV7-9|TRBJ2-1|-
CASSLVTASPGNEQFF
TGTGCCAGCAGCTTAGTCACAGCCTCCCCCGGCAATGAGCAGTTCTTC
>once|TRBV19|TRBJ2-2|TRBD2
CASSETAGALHGELFF
TGTGCCAGTAGTGAGACAGCGGGAGCTTTACACGGGGAGCTGTTTTTT
>-|TRBV4-3|TRBJ2-1|TRBD2
CASSQAWVSGRDNEQFF
TGCGCCAGCAGCCAAGCTTGGGTTAGCGGGAGAGACAATGAGCAGTTCTTC
>-|TRBV4-1|TRBJ2-5|-
CASSQVEGQWETQYF
TGCGCCAGCAGCCAAGTTGAGGGACAATGGGAGACCCAGTACTTC
>-|TRBV19|TRBJ2-5|-
CASSIGTIQETQYF
TGTGCCAGTAGTATTGGGACCATACAAGAGACCCAGTACTTC
>-|TRBV27|TRBJ1-1|-
CASRPAGVTEAFF
TGTGCCAGCAGGCCCGCGGGGGTAACTGAAGCTTTCTTT
>-|TRBV4-3|TRBJ1-1|-
CASSQERPPTNTEAFF
TGCGCCAGCAGCCAAGAACGACCGCCGACCAACACTGAAGCTTTCTTT
>-|TRBV9|TRBJ2-1|-
CASSAGHNEQFF
TGTGCCAGCAGCGCGGGACACAATGAGCAGTTCTTC
>-|TRBV7-9|TRBJ2-3|-
CATLRGGAPDTQYF
TGTGCCACCTTAAGGGGGGGGGCCCCAGATACGCAGTATTTT
>once|TRBV5-1|TRBJ2-7|TRBD1
CASSFPTGRSYEQYF
TGCGCCAGCAGCTTCCCGACAGGGCGCTCCTACGAGCAGTACTTC
>-|TRBV27|TRBJ1-1|TRBD1
CASSPPTGGTEAFF
TGTGCCAGCAGTCCACCTACAGGGGGCACTGAAGCTTTCTTT
>-|TRBV7-9|TRBJ2-5|-
CASSLPGYQETQYF
TGTGCCAGCAGCTTACCAGGGTACCAAGAGACCCAGTACTTC
>-|TRBV27|TRBJ1-5|-
CASSLSGSNQPQHF
TGTGCCAGCAGTTTATCGGGTAGCAATCAGCCCCAGCATTTT
>-|TRBV27|TRBJ2-1|-
CATPDSRSYNEQFF
TGTGCCACCCCGGACAGTCGCTCCTACAATGAGCAGTTCTTC
>-|TRBV18|TRBJ2-3|-
CASSPPNPLKPFTDTQYF
TGTGCCAGCTCACCACCGAACCCACTTAAACCCTTCACAGATACGCAGTATTTT
>-|TRBV5-6|TRBJ2-7|-
CASSLVGRADEQYF
TGTGCCAGCAGCTTGGTCGGCAGGGCGGACGAGCAGTACTTC
>-|TRBV4-3|TRBJ2-7|TRBD2
CASSHGTSGGYEQYF
TGCGCCAGCAGCCATGGGACTAGCGGGGGGTACGAGCAGTACTTC
>-|TRBV11-2|TRBJ1-1|TRBD1
CASSLDFGVRGGTEAFF
TGTGCCAGCAGCTTAGATTTTGGGGTCAGGGGGGGCACTGAAGCTTTCTTT
>-|TRBV5-5|TRBJ1-2|-
CASSSPGAKGYTF
TGTGCCAGCAGCTCCCCCGGGGCAAAAGGCTACACCTTC
>few|TRBV28|TRBJ1-1|TRBD1
CASSPSGTGFMNTEAFF
TGTGCCAGCAGTCCCTCCGGGACAGGATTCATGAACACTGAAGCTTTCTTT
>once|TRBV19|TRBJ1-2|TRBD1
CASTTGTGANYGYTF
TGTGCCAGTACCACCGGGACAGGCGCTAACTATGGCTACACCTTC
>-|TRBV18|TRBJ1-3|-
CASSPPAGSSGNTIYF
TGTGCCAGCTCACCACCAGCAGGGAGCTCTGGAAACACCATATATTTT
>-|TRBV7-8|TRBJ1-2|-
CASSLAGLANYGYTF
TGTGCCAGCAGCTTAGCGGGGCTTGCTAACTATGGCTACACCTTC
>once|TRBV27|TRBJ2-7|-
CASSPLIGTGWRSYEQYF
TGTGCCAGCAGTCCCCTTATCGGCACAGGGTGGAGATCCTACGAGCAGTACTTC
>-|TRBV6-5|TRBJ2-2|-
CASSLARGNTGELFF
TGTGCCAGCAGTCTAGCGCGGGGGAACACCGGGGAGCTGTTTTTT
>few|TRBV16|TRBJ1-5|-
CASSDSNQPQHF
TGTGCCAGCAGCGACAGCAATCAGCCCCAGCATTTT
>-|TRBV28|TRBJ1-2|TRBD1
CASTFYGRTGLGYTF
TGTGCCAGCACGTTTTATGGCCGGACAGGGCTCGGCTACACCTTC
>once|TRBV4-3|TRBJ2-1|-
CASSQERADNEQFF
TGCGCCAGCAGCCAAGAGAGGGCTGACAATGAGCAGTTCTTC